This T cell receptor beta chain was recorded in a study of glioma-infiltrating T cells after dendritic cell vaccination. Whole-study results and caveats: The cohort had few patients with full blood and tumor sets.

The V gene lost 4 bases and the J gene lost 10 bases, with 19 bases spanning the gap. The CDR3 has 14 residues. CDR1 is MNHEY, CDR2 SVGAGI, per germline. Assay used: immunoSEQ multiplex PCR; TCRdb lists only in-frame clones, some missing. The data show tens of thousands of clones, about 80% seen once. Time point defined: after dendritic cell vaccination, including at tumor progression/relapse. About this clone: Its specificity is not known.

The receptor was isolated from a human donor with glioblastoma. The source was blood, collected after dendritic cell vaccination. V gene TRBV6-5 combines with J gene TRBJ1-2, with D unresolved. The CDR3 spells CASSSRTGISVYTF. The CDR3 DNA follows: TGTGCCAGCAGTTCACGGACGGGGATCTCTGTCTACACCTTC.